These T cell receptor beta chains were read from a single sample in a study of T cells in Graves' hyperthyroidism and ophthalmopathy. TCRdb reprocessed the multiplex PCR reads via MiXCR and lists one record per CDR3 protein. The sample has about 59,000 distinct CDR3 sequences; approximately 57% are singletons. Sequencing was done on a sample of blood. The receptor set was obtained from a woman between 55 and 75 years old with Graves' ophthalmopathy. The conserved cysteine and the conserved F or W are not part of the CDR3 here.

CDR3	length	V	J
ASSLGLASFTEAF	13	TRBV28	TRBJ1-1
ASSPPTSGSDTQY	13	TRBV18	TRBJ2-3
SARRGLAGADGELF	14	TRBV20-1	TRBJ2-2
AGSQDGNTEAY	11	TRBV14	TRBJ1-1
ASSLAGTNSGANVLT	15	TRBV12-3/TRBV12-4	TRBJ2-6
ASSLAAGFSYEQY	13	TRBV7-2	TRBJ2-7
ASQGGGGQETQY	12	TRBV10-3	TRBJ2-5
SARGTREY	8	TRBV20-1	TRBJ2-7
ASSVESHRSGYT	12	TRBV9	TRBJ1-2
ASSLASLAGWTGELF	15	TRBV7-8	TRBJ2-2
ASSSTSRGGELF	12	TRBV5-1	TRBJ2-2
ASNGLRGNQPQH	12	TRBV6-1	TRBJ1-5
ASSPSTVASYEQY	13	TRBV7-9	TRBJ2-7
SATAEGNTIY	10	TRBV20-1	TRBJ1-3